The 27 T cell receptor beta chains reported below all come from one sample, sequenced in a study of human T cells and chemical hapten exposure. The time point was: patch test 3, about 24 weeks after DPC sensitization. The treatment denotes: therapeutic diphenylcyclopropenone sensitization with weekly scalp DPC. TCRdb redid the calling of the RACE reads with MiXCR, one entry per CDR3 protein. The top ten hold about 2.5% of the sample, which has 150,000 to 200,000 distinct CDR3 sequences, around 23% seen once. Sequenced here: whole blood, sampled in connection with sensitization to the hapten diphenylcyclopropenone (DPC). Receptors originate from a woman in her thirties or forties with alopecia areata. Some clones in this sample may be carry-over from other donors' samples.

Only a few counts were recorded for this clonotype. The CDR3 region has the DNA TGTGCCAGCAGCTCGGGACTAGCGGGTTTAGGGCAGTTCTTC. Translated: CASSSGLAGLGQFF. The V gene is TRBV5-6, the J gene TRBJ2-1; TRBD2 aligns across 12 bases. The CDR3 has 14 amino acids. V was clipped by 3 bases and J by 12 bases; unmatched bases: 7. From germline, CDR1 is SGHDT and CDR2 YYEEEE.

This chain connects TRBV27 to TRBJ1-1, with D tentatively TRBD1 (5 bases). Trimming shortened V by 3 bases and J by 4 bases, and 12 bases separated the two germline ends. Germline V gives CDR1 MNHEY, CDR2 SMNVEV (reference sequence). The CDR3 has 14 residues. The CDR3 DNA follows: TGTGCCAGCAGTTTGGCAGGGTTGGGCACTGAAGCTTTCTTT. As protein: CASSLAGLGTEAFF.

This clonotype was seen more than once but under ten times. The V gene is TRBV7-9, the J gene TRBJ2-1; TRBD2 aligns across 7 bases. V trimming: 0 bases; J trimming: 7 bases; junction bases outside the gene matches: 6. The CDR3 spans 15 residues. Germline CDR1 reads SEHNR; CDR2 reads FQNEAQ (reference sequence). The CDR3 nucleotides read TGTGCCAGCAGCTTAGCGGGCGGGAGTATTAATGAGCAGTTCTTC. Amino acids: CASSLAGGSINEQFF. The whole variable domain, remainder taken from reference TRBV7-9 and TRBJ2-1, is DTGVSQNPRHKITKRGQNVTFRCDPISEHNRLYWYRQTLGQGPEFLTYFQNEAQLEKSRLLSDRFSAERPKGSFSTLEIQRTEQGDSAMYLCASSLAGGSINEQFFGPGTRLTVL.

This clonotype was picked up a small number of times. The chain carries TRBV28 and TRBJ1-6, with D possibly being TRBD1 (5 bases). V lost 4 bases and J 10 bases, leaving 20 bases between the germline ends. This CDR3 is 16 amino acids long. Germline V gene data show CDR1 as MDHEN and CDR2 as SYDVKM. Here the CDR3 reads CASSSPGPVGSSPLHF. The CDR3, as DNA: TGTGCCAGCAGTTCCCCGGGGCCGGTTGGGTCCTCACCCCTCCACTTT.

This clonotype was seen a few times. The chain joins TRBV5-5 to TRBJ2-5; D is possibly TRBD1 (6 bases). Trimming shortened V by 5 bases and J by 5 bases, and 16 bases separated the two germline ends. This CDR3 contains 14 residues. The germline gives CDR1 SGHKS, CDR2 YYEKEE (reference sequence). CDR3 DNA: TGTGCCAGCAGGTCGTACAGGGAACGGGAGACCCAGTACTTC. This sequence encodes CASRSYRERETQYF.

This clonotype was observed a few times. The chain has TRBV20-1 and TRBJ2-6, with D tentatively TRBD2 (7 bases). The V end was cut by 1 base, the J end by 4 bases, with 14 bases between. The CDR3 sequence is 16 residues long. Germline loops: CDR1 DFQATT, CDR2 SNEGSKA (reference sequence). The CDR3 DNA follows: TGCAGTGCTAGAGCGTGGGGAGGGACAGGGGCCAACGTCCTGACTTTC. Residues: CSARAWGGTGANVLTF.

The genes are TRBV11-1 and TRBJ2-7; D gene ambiguous. Germline V gene data show CDR1 as SGHAT and CDR2 as FQDESV (reference sequence). The germline V and J ends were trimmed by 3 bases and 3 bases, with 15 bases remaining between them. The CDR3 loop spans 15 amino acids. CDR3 protein: CASSFSDTEDYEQYF. The CDR3 DNA sequence: TGTGCCAGCAGCTTCTCCGACACCGAAGACTACGAGCAGTACTTC. Combining the CDR3 with reference TRBV11-1 and TRBJ2-7 gives the whole variable domain EAEVAQSPRYKITEKSQAVAFWCDPISGHATLYWYRQILGQGPELLVQFQDESVVDDSQLPKDRFSAERLKGVDSTLKIQPAELGDSAMYLCASSFSDTEDYEQYFGPGTRLTVT.

V gene TRBV28 combines with J gene TRBJ2-2; D tentatively fits TRBD1 or TRBD2 (5 bases each). Trimming took 6 bases from V and 0 from J, leaving 11 bases between them. CDR3 length: 15 residues. Germline V gives CDR1 MDHEN, CDR2 SYDVKM. CDR3 DNA sequence: TGTGCCAGCAGGGGACGGCTCGCGAACACCGGGGAGCTGTTTTTT. It is translated as CASRGRLANTGELFF. Combining the CDR3 with reference TRBV28 and TRBJ2-2 gives the whole variable domain DVKVTQSSRYLVKRTGEKVFLECVQDMDHENMFWYRQDPGLGLRLIYFSYDVKMKEKGDIPEGYSVSREKKERFSLILESASTNQTSMYLCASRGRLANTGELFFGEGSRLTVL.

In this sample, this clonotype turned up a few times. V is TRBV25-1 and J is TRBJ2-5; 10 bases match TRBD2. V was clipped by 6 bases and J by 4 bases; unmatched bases: 8. The CDR3 consists of 15 residues. The germline CDR1 and CDR2 sequences are MGHDK and SYGVNS. Here the CDR3 reads CASRHHSGRRETQYF. CDR3 in DNA: TGTGCCAGCAGACACCATAGCGGGAGGAGAGAGACCCAGTACTTC.

The CDR3 DNA reads as TGTGCCATCAGTGCAGGGTACACAGATACGCAGTATTTT. Its translation is CAISAGYTDTQYF. This chain uses TRBV10-3 with TRBJ2-3; D perhaps matches TRBD1 (5 bases). Per the germline V gene, CDR1 is ENHRY and CDR2 is SYGVKD. The V gene lost 4 bases and the J gene lost 2 bases, with 7 bases spanning the gap. The CDR3 is made up of 13 amino acids.

This clonotype was seen repeatedly, ten times or more. Here the CDR3 DNA reads TGTGCCAGCAGTCCCGACAGGGGACCATACACCTTC. Translating gives CASSPDRGPYTF. This chain connects TRBV6-5 to TRBJ1-2; 8 positions agree with TRBD1. Germline CDR1 and CDR2: MNHEY and SVGAGI. CDR3 length: 12 residues. Losses at the gene ends were 5 bases for V and 11 bases for J; bases not matched to a gene: 7.

This chain connects TRBV6-2 or TRBV6-3 to TRBJ1-2, with D uncertain. This CDR3 is built from 14 residues. The V end was cut by 2 bases, the J end by 2 bases, with 9 bases between. CDR1 MNHEY and CDR2 SVGEGT come from the germline V gene. Here the CDR3 DNA reads TGTGCCAGCAGTTACGCACCGCCGAACTATGGCTACACCTTC. Translated: CASSYAPPNYGYTF.

The chain is built from TRBV28 and TRBJ1-5; TRBD1 is a possible D gene (5 bases). Trimming removed 2 bases at V and 5 bases at J, with 13 bases between. CDR3 size: 15 residues. Germline V gene data show CDR1 as MDHEN and CDR2 as SYDVKM. The CDR3 loop is CASSLASGRDQPQHF. Written as DNA, the CDR3 is TGTGCCAGCAGTTTAGCCTCAGGGCGAGATCAGCCCCAGCATTTT.

The V call is TRBV24-1, the J call TRBJ1-2, with D uncertain. This CDR3 is built from 16 residues. The V and J ends lost 4 bases and 4 bases respectively, with 18 bases between them. Germline assignment: CDR1 KGHDR and CDR2 SFDVKD. The CDR3 sequence is CATSDPQTDRVYGYTF. The CDR3 DNA reads as TGTGCCACCAGTGACCCCCAGACGGACCGTGTCTATGGCTACACCTTC.

This clonotype was seen a few times. V is TRBV5-1 and J is TRBJ2-3; D may be TRBD1 or TRBD2 (6 bases each). CDR1 and CDR2 (germline): SGHRS, YFSETQ. This CDR3 is built from 16 residues. V lost 3 bases and J 3 bases, leaving 17 bases between the germline ends. The CDR3 DNA reads TGCGCCAGCAGCTCGGGGGCCGGGGCTGGGACAGATACGCAGTATTTT. The encoded protein is CASSSGAGAGTDTQYF.

The table lists this clonotype with a count of one. No conserved phenylalanine or tryptophan is present at the end of the CDR3, so a read error is the likely explanation. The chain links TRBV29-1 to TRBJ2-1; tentatively, D is TRBD1 or TRBD2 (6 bases each). Germline CDR1 SQVTM, CDR2 ANQGSEA. This CDR3 contains 11 residues. Trimming removed 7 bases from V and 9 bases from J, with 13 bases in between. CDR3 amino acids: CSASRGGEQFL. Here the CDR3 DNA reads TGCAGCGCGAGCAGGGGAGGTGAGCAGTTCCTC.

The V and J genes are TRBV5-1 and TRBJ2-1, with D perhaps assigned TRBD1 or TRBD2 (5 bases each). Trimming took 3 bases from V and 4 from J, leaving 14 bases between them. The V gene's germline CDR1 is SGHRS and CDR2 YFSETQ. The CDR3 contains 15 residues. CDR3: CASSSRGDAYNEQFF. The DNA of the CDR3 is TGCGCCAGCAGCTCTAGGGGAGACGCTTACAATGAGCAGTTCTTC.

This chain links TRBV29-1 with TRBJ2-5; TRBD2 aligns across 8 bases. The V gene end was trimmed by 3 bases and the J gene end by 1 base; junction bases not matched to a gene: 10. The CDR3 contains 16 residues. Looked up from germline, CDR1 is SQVTM and CDR2 is ANQGSEA. The CDR3 reads CSVDRVVSGTQETQYF. The CDR3 coding sequence is TGCAGCGTTGACAGGGTAGTTAGCGGGACCCAAGAGACCCAGTACTTC.

The sample holds one count of this clonotype. The chain carries TRBV2 and TRBJ2-5; D is undetermined. CDR1 is SNHLY and CDR2 is FYNNEI in the germline V gene. The CDR3 sequence is 13 residues long. V was trimmed by 6 bases and J by 5 bases, leaving 13 bases between them. The CDR3 sequence is CASRAGSTETQYF. For the CDR3, the DNA is TGTGCCAGCAGGGCAGGTAGCACCGAGACCCAGTACTTC. Full variable domain (remainder filled in from reference TRBV2 and TRBJ2-5): EPEVTQTPSHQVTQMGQEVILRCVPISNHLYFYWYRQILGQKVEFLVSFYNNEISEKSEIFDDQFSVERPDGSNFTLKIRSTKLEDSAMYFCASRAGSTETQYFGPGTRLLVL.

This clonotype came up many times. The V gene is TRBV28, the J gene TRBJ1-1; perhaps TRBD1 as D (6 bases). The CDR3 runs to 15 residues. V shed 5 bases and J shed 4 bases, with 17 bases lying between them. CDR1 is MDHEN and CDR2 is SYDVKM in the germline V gene. The CDR3 is CASSPHRAGITEAFF. For the CDR3, the DNA is TGTGCCAGCAGTCCGCACAGGGCCGGGATCACTGAAGCTTTCTTT.

The V and J genes are TRBV12-3 or TRBV12-4 and TRBJ2-5; unclear D gene. CDR3 size: 13 residues. V lost 5 bases and J 1 base, leaving 8 bases between the germline ends. The CDR3 loop is CASSTDAQETQYF. The CDR3 DNA sequence: TGTGCCAGCAGTACCGACGCCCAAGAGACCCAGTACTTC.

The V gene is TRBV12-3 or TRBV12-4, the J gene TRBJ2-7, with 10 nucleotides matching TRBD1. The V segment lost 7 bases and the J segment 5 bases; nucleotides outside the gene matches: 8. The CDR3 totals 14 residues. The CDR3 region is CASILGQGVNEQYF. The CDR3 bases are TGTGCCAGCATCTTAGGACAGGGGGTAAACGAGCAGTACTTC.

This chain joins TRBV6-2 or TRBV6-3 and TRBJ2-2; D possibly corresponds to TRBD2 (5 bases). Per the germline V gene, CDR1 is MNHEY and CDR2 is SVGEGT. The CDR3 consists of 16 residues. Trimming took off 6 bases at V and 0 bases at J, with 14 bases between the two ends. DNA of the CDR3: TGTGCCAGCAGCCAACGGGGAAGCACGAACACCGGGGAGCTGTTTTTT. This codes for CASSQRGSTNTGELFF.

This chain joins TRBV20-1 and TRBJ2-7; 7 bases map to TRBD2. J was trimmed by 2 bases and V by 0 bases; bases with no gene match: 10. Per the germline V gene, CDR1 is DFQATT and CDR2 is SNEGSKA (reference sequence). This CDR3 region has 16 residues. The chain's CDR3 is CSARDRGASGTYEQYF. The CDR3 nucleotides are TGCAGTGCTAGAGATCGAGGGGCTAGCGGTACCTACGAGCAGTACTTC.

There are a few counts of this clonotype. The gene calls are TRBV7-2 and TRBJ1-4; D perhaps matches TRBD1 (5 bases). The V gene lost 0 bases and the J gene lost 5 bases, with 16 bases spanning the gap. This CDR3 region has 17 residues. Germline CDR1 is SGHTA and CDR2 is FQGNSA. The CDR3 loop is CASSLAFLGQPNEKLFF. Written as DNA, the CDR3 is TGTGCCAGCAGCTTAGCTTTCTTGGGGCAGCCCAATGAAAAACTGTTTTTT.

This clonotype was observed a handful of times. This chain joins TRBV6-1 and TRBJ2-5; D might be TRBD2 (6 bases). Germline V gives CDR1 MNHNS, CDR2 SASEGT. This CDR3 is 13 amino acids long. Trimming cost V 4 bases and J 4 bases, with 10 bases left between them. CDR3 loop: CASSVGGLETQYF. The CDR3, as DNA: TGTGCCAGCAGTGTCGGGGGTTTAGAGACCCAGTACTTC.

This clonotype showed up just a few times. This chain's CDR3 is CASSVRGAVTDTQYF. The DNA of the CDR3 is TGTGCCAGCAGTGTCCGGGGCGCGGTCACAGATACGCAGTATTTT. V usage is TRBV12-3 or TRBV12-4 and J usage is TRBJ2-3; D might be TRBD1 or TRBD2, each matching 5 bases. CDR3 length equals 15 residues. The V and J ends lost 5 bases and 2 bases respectively, with 14 bases between them.